This paragraph covers one TCR beta chain sequence. The data were taken from a study of blood T cell repertoires in COVID-19. Libraries were prepared by immunoSEQ multiplex PCR; TCRdb keeps only in-frame clonotypes and omits some of them. Here the sample spans about 16,000 clones, roughly nine tenths being singletons. The specimen sequenced was peripheral blood. The receptor was derived from a human donor in a cohort sampled during active COVID-19.

The CDR3: CASSPSGYYEQYF. In DNA, the CDR3 is TGTGCCAGCAGCCCTTCGGGATACTACGAGCAGTACTTC. This chain joins TRBV7-2 and TRBJ2-7; a weak D match, TRBD2 (5 bases). Germline V lookup: CDR1 SGHTA, CDR2 FQGNSA. V was shortened by 5 bases and J by 3 bases, with 11 bases between the two germline ends. The CDR3 has 13 residues.